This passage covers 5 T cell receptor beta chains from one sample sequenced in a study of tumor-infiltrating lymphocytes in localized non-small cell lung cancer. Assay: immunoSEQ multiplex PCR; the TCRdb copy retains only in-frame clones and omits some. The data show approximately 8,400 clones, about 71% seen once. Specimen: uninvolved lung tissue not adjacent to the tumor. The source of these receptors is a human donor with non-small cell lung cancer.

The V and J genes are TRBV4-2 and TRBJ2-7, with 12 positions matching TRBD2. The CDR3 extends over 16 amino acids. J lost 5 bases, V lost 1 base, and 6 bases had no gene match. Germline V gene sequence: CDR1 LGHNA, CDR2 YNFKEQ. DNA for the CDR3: TGTGCCAGCAGCCAAGGAGAGCTAGCGGGAGGGGACGAGCAGTACTTC. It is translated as CASSQGELAGGDEQYF.

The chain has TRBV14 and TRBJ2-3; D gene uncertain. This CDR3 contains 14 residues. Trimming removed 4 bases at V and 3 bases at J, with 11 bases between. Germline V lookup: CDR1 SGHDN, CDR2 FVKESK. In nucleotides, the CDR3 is TGTGCCAGCAGCCTGAACACTGCAACAGATACGCAGTATTTT. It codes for CASSLNTATDTQYF.

In nucleotides, the CDR3 is TGTGCCAGCAGCTTGGATGTTTCGAACACTGAAGCTTTCTTT. This gives the protein CASSLDVSNTEAFF. This chain links TRBV5-5 with TRBJ1-1; D gene ambiguous. V shed 0 bases and J shed 1 base, with 7 bases lying between them. The CDR3 is 14 residues long. The V gene's germline CDR1 is SGHKS and CDR2 YYEKEE (reference sequence).

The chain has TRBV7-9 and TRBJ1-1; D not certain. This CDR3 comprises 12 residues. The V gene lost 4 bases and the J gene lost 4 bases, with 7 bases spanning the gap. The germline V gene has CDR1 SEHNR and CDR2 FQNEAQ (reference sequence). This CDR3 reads CASSSRSTEAFF. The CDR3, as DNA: TGTGCCAGCAGCTCGCGCTCCACTGAAGCTTTCTTT.

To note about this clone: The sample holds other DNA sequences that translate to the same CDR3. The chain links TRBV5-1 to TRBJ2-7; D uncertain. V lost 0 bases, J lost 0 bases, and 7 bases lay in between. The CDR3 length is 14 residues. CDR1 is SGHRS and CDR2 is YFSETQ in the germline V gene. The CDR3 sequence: CASSLDPSSYEQYF. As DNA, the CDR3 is TGCGCCAGCAGCTTGGATCCCAGCTCCTACGAGCAGTACTTC.